The sequence of this T cell receptor beta chain was determined in a study of blood T cell repertoires in COVID-19. Across the whole study: T cells, B-cell-depleted T cells, or PBMCs provided the cDNA or gDNA that served as material.

In the authors' workflow: Reference gene primer amplification yielded estimated nucleated cell counts. Some clones are missing from TCRdb's copy, which holds only in-frame ones; the method was immunoSEQ multiplex PCR. V and J calls plus clone size are reproduced from that table; the DNA served to infer D and trimming. The sample includes tens of thousands of clones, 89% of them seen just once. Per germline, CDR1 MNHEY and CDR2 SVGAGI. V was shortened by 6 bases and J by 5 bases, with 13 bases between the two germline ends. The CDR3 consists of 14 residues. Specimen: peripheral blood. The sequence was collected from a man aged 50-59 years with COVID-19, enrolled during active disease. V is TRBV6-5 and J is TRBJ2-2; no definite D call. The CDR3 DNA reads as TGTGCCAGCAGACCCATGAGGTGGACCGGGGAGCTGTTTTTT. It translates to CASRPMRWTGELFF.